This T cell receptor beta chain emerged from a study of spatial heterogeneity in lung cancer. V was clipped by 3 bases and J by 2 bases, with 11 bases between them. Germline CDR1 reads MGHRA; CDR2 reads YSYEKL. The CDR3 length is 15 residues. TCRdb processed the 5' RACE reads anew with MiXCR; each CDR3 protein has one entry. The data show approximately 40,000 distinct CDR3 sequences, less than 6.5% seen once. Time point: sample taken at primary tumor resection. This clonotype appeared many times. Sequencing used PBMCs, obtained at surgery. The receptor's source is a female donor with early-stage non-small cell lung cancer. The chain carries TRBV4-1 and TRBJ2-1; no firm D call. This CDR3 reads CASSQAQSTYNEQFF. The CDR3, as DNA: TGCGCCAGCAGCCAGGCTCAGAGTACCTACAATGAGCAGTTCTTC.